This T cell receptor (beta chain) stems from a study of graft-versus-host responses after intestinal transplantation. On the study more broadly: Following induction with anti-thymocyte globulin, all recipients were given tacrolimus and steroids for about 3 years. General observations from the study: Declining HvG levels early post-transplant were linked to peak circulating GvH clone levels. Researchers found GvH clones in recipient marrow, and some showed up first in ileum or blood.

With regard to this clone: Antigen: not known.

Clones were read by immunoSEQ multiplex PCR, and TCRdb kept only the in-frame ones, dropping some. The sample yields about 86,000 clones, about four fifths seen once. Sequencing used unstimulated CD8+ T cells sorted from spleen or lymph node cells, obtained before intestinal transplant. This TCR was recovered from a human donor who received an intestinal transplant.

The CDR3 DNA reads as TGTGCCAGCAGTGAAGGAAACATTCAGTACTTC. Its translation: CASSEGNIQYF. The chain carries TRBV6-4 and TRBJ2-4; D uncertain. This CDR3 spans 11 amino acids. Germline V gene sequence: CDR1 MRHNA, CDR2 SNTAGT. V lost 3 bases and J 6 bases, leaving 3 bases between the germline ends.